A single sample is the source of the 24 T cell receptor beta chains below, sequenced in a study of blood T cell repertoires in COVID-19. Assay: immunoSEQ multiplex PCR; the TCRdb copy retains only in-frame clones and omits some. The sample carries 62,000 or so clones, 80% to 90% recorded once. The sample comprised peripheral blood. These receptors came from a woman aged 60-75 years with acute or convalescent COVID-19.

The chain uses TRBV7-9 and TRBJ1-4; D is uncertain. Germline V gives CDR1 SEHNR, CDR2 FQNEAQ (reference sequence). The CDR3 is 14 amino acids. V lost 4 bases to trimming and J lost 3 bases, with 9 bases between them. The CDR3 nucleotides are TGTGCCAGCAGCTCCCTCGAGCCTAATGAAAAACTGTTTTTT. Protein: CASSSLEPNEKLFF.

This chain connects TRBV5-1 to TRBJ1-1, with D possibly matching TRBD1 (6 bases). The CDR3 contains 13 residues. Germline lookup yields CDR1 SGHRS and CDR2 YFSETQ. V was trimmed by 1 base and J by 4 bases, leaving 8 bases between them. CDR3 residues: CASSLSGVTEAFF. DNA for the CDR3: TGCGCCAGCAGCTTGTCAGGGGTCACTGAAGCTTTCTTT.

The rearrangement links TRBV4-1 to TRBJ1-4, with a possible D match to TRBD1 (6 bases). Per germline, CDR1 MGHRA and CDR2 YSYEKL. V dropped 1 base and J dropped 7 bases, with 28 bases sitting between them. The CDR3 length is 20 residues. The CDR3 is CASSQGDRFYLHEDGEKLFF. The CDR3 coding sequence is TGCGCCAGCAGCCAAGGAGACAGGTTCTATCTACACGAAGACGGTGAAAAACTGTTTTTT.

The chain carries TRBV3-1 (or the pseudogene TRBV3-2) and TRBJ1-5; D perhaps matches TRBD1 (5 bases). The germline V gene has CDR1 LGHDT and CDR2 YNNKEL (reference sequence). This CDR3 comprises 13 residues. V gave up 4 bases and J gave up 7 bases, with 11 bases separating them. The CDR3 DNA sequence: TGTGCCAGCAGCCGTTTCGGGGGGCAGCCCCAGCATTTT. Protein: CASSRFGGQPQHF.

The chain uses TRBV11-3 and TRBJ1-3; D gene unclear. The CDR3 has 14 residues. Per the germline V gene, CDR1 is SGHNT and CDR2 is YENEEA. V lost 5 bases, J lost 0 bases, and 8 bases lay in between. CDR3: CASSPEGSGNTIYF. The CDR3 DNA is TGTGCCAGCAGCCCTGAGGGCTCTGGAAACACCATATATTTT.

The J gene is TRBJ2-1, the V gene TRBV19, with TRBD2 matching over 7 bases. There are 16 residues in the CDR3. Trimming at V came to 5 bases and at J to 1 base, leaving 8 bases not matched to a gene. The germline V gene encodes CDR1 LNHDA and CDR2 SQIVND (reference sequence). CDR3 residues: CASSVQGGWSYNEQFF. The CDR3 bases are TGTGCCAGTAGTGTTCAGGGAGGGTGGTCCTACAATGAGCAGTTCTTC.

The chain is built from TRBV7-9 and TRBJ2-7; D is undetermined. Trimming took off 5 bases at V and 1 base at J, with 3 bases between the two ends. The germline CDR1 and CDR2 sequences are SEHNR and FQNEAQ (reference sequence). This CDR3 spans 11 amino acids. The CDR3 here is CASSESYEQYF. The CDR3 nucleotides read TGTGCCAGCAGCGAGTCCTACGAGCAGTACTTC.

This CDR3 reads CASSPQGPAVNSPLHF. The CDR3 nucleotides read TGCGCCAGCAGCCCACAGGGGCCCGCTGTCAATTCACCCCTCCACTTT. This chain uses TRBV5-1 with TRBJ1-6, with 7 bases that match TRBD1. The V gene end was trimmed by 4 bases and the J gene end by 7 bases; junction bases not matched to a gene: 11. The CDR3 length is 16 residues. Germline loops: CDR1 SGHRS, CDR2 YFSETQ.

This clone was found a few times. The V gene is TRBV4-2, the J gene TRBJ2-1, with 14 bases that match TRBD2. V dropped 0 bases and J dropped 8; count of bases not matched to a gene: 3. This CDR3 comprises 16 residues. Germline V gene sequence: CDR1 LGHNA, CDR2 YNFKEQ. CDR3 sequence reads: CASSQDTGLAGDEQFF. In DNA, the CDR3 is TGTGCCAGCAGCCAAGATACGGGACTAGCGGGGGATGAGCAGTTCTTC.

The CDR3 here is CASSPNGLIGGYTF. CDR3 nucleotide sequence: TGTGCCAGCAGCCCGAATGGACTTATCGGTGGCTACACCTTC. This chain uses TRBV28 with TRBJ1-2; no clear D. Trimming stripped 6 bases from V and 7 bases from J, with 18 bases between. Germline CDR1 reads MDHEN; CDR2 reads SYDVKM. This CDR3 region has 14 residues.

The chain couples TRBV7-2 to TRBJ2-7, with D possibly TRBD1 on 6 matching bases. CDR1 is SGHTA, CDR2 FQGNSA, per germline. The germline V and J ends were trimmed by 5 bases and 0 bases, with 14 bases remaining between them. This CDR3 comprises 15 residues. The CDR3 loop is CASSPQGHISYEQYF. The CDR3 region has the DNA TGTGCCAGCAGCCCCCAGGGACACATCTCCTACGAGCAGTACTTC.

This clone turned up a few times. The chain recombines TRBV5-1 with TRBJ1-1, with no clear D. V lost 4 bases, J lost 1 base, and 11 bases lay in between. Germline V lookup: CDR1 SGHRS, CDR2 YFSETQ. This CDR3 contains 14 residues. The CDR3 reads CASSVSRRNTEAFF. In nucleotides, the CDR3 is TGCGCCAGCAGCGTGAGCCGAAGGAACACTGAAGCTTTCTTT.

The genes are TRBV5-1 and TRBJ1-4; D unclear. Germline V gene data show CDR1 as SGHRS and CDR2 as YFSETQ. Trimming stripped 0 bases from V and 0 bases from J, with 9 bases between. There are 16 residues in the CDR3. The CDR3 DNA reads as TGCGCCAGCAGCTTGGGACTAACCCCAACTAATGAAAAACTGTTTTTT. Translation gives CASSLGLTPTNEKLFF.

This clone was observed a single time. The V and J genes are TRBV28 and TRBJ1-2; 8 positions match TRBD1. The CDR3 has 14 amino acids. Germline CDR1 MDHEN, CDR2 SYDVKM. With V trimmed by 3 bases and J by 7 bases, 7 bases remained unmatched. The CDR3 is CASSFADRAGGYTF. CDR3 in DNA: TGTGCCAGCAGTTTCGCGGACAGGGCGGGTGGCTACACCTTC.

This chain joins TRBV28 and TRBJ2-5; possible D gene TRBD1, 5 bases. The CDR3 runs 13 residues. In germline, CDR1 is MDHEN, CDR2 SYDVKM. V lost 6 bases and J lost 2, with 10 bases in between. The CDR3 spells CASRRQFQETQYF. CDR3 bases: TGTGCCAGCAGAAGACAGTTTCAAGAGACCCAGTACTTC.

The chain couples TRBV12-3 or TRBV12-4 to TRBJ1-2; D not certain. The germline V and J ends were trimmed by 6 bases and 4 bases, with 12 bases remaining between them. This CDR3 spans 13 amino acids. The CDR3 spells CASSLGLVYGYTF. The CDR3 bases are TGTGCCAGCAGCCTCGGACTCGTCTATGGCTACACCTTC.

In regard to this clone: Other DNA sequences in this specimen translate into the identical CDR3. This rearrangement joins TRBV2 to TRBJ1-1; 7 positions agree with TRBD1. CDR1 is SNHLY, CDR2 FYNNEI, per germline. V shed 6 bases and J 5 bases; nucleotides not matched to a gene: 3. The CDR3 contains 12 residues. CDR3: CASSRGSTEAFF. In DNA form, the CDR3 reads TGTGCCAGCAGCAGGGGGTCTACTGAAGCTTTCTTT.

This chain joins TRBV7-3 and TRBJ2-2, with 7 bases that match TRBD2. From germline, CDR1 is SGHTA and CDR2 FQGTGA. J gave up 6 bases and V 5 bases, and 18 bases lay outside the gene matches. This CDR3 region has 18 residues. CDR3: CASSKMWEGRVSAGELFF. For the CDR3, the DNA is TGTGCCAGCAGCAAAATGTGGGAGGGCCGGGTATCGGCCGGGGAGCTGTTTTTT.

Notes on this clone: This specimen includes other DNA sequences encoding the same CDR3. The rearrangement uses TRBV19 and TRBJ1-5; 10 bases are shared with TRBD1. The length of the CDR3 is 15 residues. The V and J ends lost 5 bases and 1 base, in that order; junction bases with no gene match: 2. Germline V gene sequence: CDR1 LNHDA, CDR2 SQIVND (reference sequence). The CDR3 DNA reads as TGTGCCAGTAGTCGGGACAGGGGAAGCAATCAGCCCCAGCATTTT. Translation gives CASSRDRGSNQPQHF.

The V call is TRBV2, the J call TRBJ1-1; 7 bases line up with TRBD1. This CDR3 comprises 13 residues. The V and J ends lost 8 bases and 3 bases, in that order; junction bases with no gene match: 6. Per the germline V gene, CDR1 is SNHLY and CDR2 is FYNNEI. Here the CDR3 DNA reads TGTGCCAGCCACGACAGGGAGGACACTGAAGCTTTCTTT. Its translation: CASHDREDTEAFF. Together with reference TRBV2 and TRBJ1-1, the CDR3 gives the full variable domain: EPEVTQTPSHQVTQMGQEVILRCVPISNHLYFYWYRQILGQKVEFLVSFYNNEISEKSEIFDDQFSVERPDGSNFTLKIRSTKLEDSAMYFCASHDREDTEAFFGQGTRLTVV.

The chain has TRBV30 and TRBJ1-6; D gene ambiguous. CDR3 length equals 13 residues. Germline V gives CDR1 GTSNPN, CDR2 SVGIG (reference sequence). Trimming stripped 2 bases from V and 8 bases from J, with 10 bases between. In DNA form, the CDR3 reads TGTGCCTGGAGTCCGGCTAGTCATTCACCCCTCCACTTT. Its translation is CAWSPASHSPLHF. The whole variable domain, filled in from reference TRBV30 and TRBJ1-6, reads SQTIHQWPATLVQPVGSPLSLECTVEGTSNPNLYWYRQAAGRGLQLLFYSVGIGQISSEVPQNLSASRPQDRQFILSSKKLLLSDSGFYLCAWSPASHSPLHFGNGTRLTVT.

This clone was seen a single time. This chain joins TRBV7-9 and TRBJ2-7, with TRBD1 matching over 8 bases. CDR3 length: 17 amino acids. The V gene's germline CDR1 is SEHNR and CDR2 FQNEAQ (reference sequence). Trimming cost V 5 bases and J 3 bases; bases outside gene matches: 15. The CDR3 loop reads CASSQGRGRTVLYEQYF. For the CDR3, the DNA is TGTGCCAGCAGCCAGGGCAGGGGGCGTACAGTTCTCTACGAGCAGTACTTC.

Only a few counts were recorded for this clone. The chain is built from TRBV19 and TRBJ1-5; maybe TRBD1 (6 bases). V was shortened by 3 bases and J by 4 bases, with 10 bases between the two germline ends. This CDR3 region has 14 residues. Germline lookup yields CDR1 LNHDA and CDR2 SQIVND (reference sequence). CDR3 sequence reads: CASSMNRGNQPQHF. CDR3 nucleotides: TGTGCCAGTAGTATGAATAGGGGGAATCAGCCCCAGCATTTT.

The chain employs TRBV7-2 and TRBJ2-4; 7 nucleotides agree with TRBD1. V dropped 2 bases and J dropped 2; count of bases not matched to a gene: 9. The CDR3 totals 17 residues. Germline CDR1 reads SGHTA; CDR2 reads FQGNSA. Written as DNA, the CDR3 is TGTGCCAGCAGCTTATCAAGGGGGCGGCAGCCCAAAAACATTCAGTACTTC. The encoded protein is CASSLSRGRQPKNIQYF. The full variable domain, its missing parts supplied by reference TRBV7-2 and TRBJ2-4, is GAGVSQSPSNKVTEKGKDVELRCDPISGHTALYWYRQSLGQGLEFLIYFQGNSAPDKSGLPSDRFSAERTGGSVSTLTIQRTQQEDSAVYLCASSLSRGRQPKNIQYFGAGTRLSVL.